This TCR beta chain comes out of a study of OX40 agonist ivuxolimab in advanced cancers. Overall study findings and caveats: Individuals who were partial responders at 0.1-3.0 mg/kg had clonal expansion that ranked among the lowest.

Some clones are missing from TCRdb's copy, which holds only in-frame ones; the method was immunoSEQ multiplex PCR. The sample yields under 45,000 clones, 65% to 85% seen once. A word on this clone: The antigen remains unidentified.

The ends were cut back, 5 bases at V and 4 bases at J, with 14 bases in the middle. CDR1 is LNHDA and CDR2 is SQIVND in the germline V gene (reference sequence). The CDR3 length is 15 residues. This specimen consisted of CD4+ or CD8+ T cells sorted from blood, obtained in a trial of the OX40 agonist ivuxolimab. This chain uses TRBV19 with TRBJ2-2; D is possibly TRBD2 (5 bases). This TCR was sampled from an adult with an advanced solid tumor such as melanoma, head and neck, liver or kidney cancer. Written as DNA, the CDR3 is TGTGCCAGTAGTCCGGGATGGCCCCCCACCGGGGAGCTGTTTTTT. It encodes CASSPGWPPTGELFF.